This T cell receptor (beta chain) was identified in a study of regulatory T cells in long-lasting Graves disease. Arm-PCR of CDR3 regions with iRepertoire HTBI primers generated TCR beta libraries. From the multiplex PCR reads, TCRdb called clonotypes with MiXCR, one entry per CDR3 protein. The table has about 540,000 distinct CDR3 sequences, about 13% seen once; the top ten hold roughly 10%. Time point defined: newly diagnosed GD, antithyroid drugs for less than 3 months. PBMCs provided the RNA from which the TCR library was made. This clonotype was found many times. V was cut by 10 bases and J by 2 bases, with 12 bases left in between. This CDR3 contains 13 residues. This sample was shared with a second study, whose subject was T cells in Graves' hyperthyroidism and ophthalmopathy. That source adds: With a duration under 2 months, the hyperthyroidism was newly diagnosed in patients aged 18 to 65. Ophthalmopathy was told apart from stable hyperthyroidism by a 13 V-J model.

V is TRBV12-3 or TRBV12-4 and J is TRBJ1-5; a possible D gene is TRBD1 (5 bases). The TCR comes from a man aged 25 to 40 with Graves disease. This specimen consisted of peripheral blood mononuclear cells (PBMCs), obtained at new diagnosis, from a patient treated with antithyroid drugs. The CDR3 sequence is CATSGTGNQPQHF. The CDR3 DNA reads as TGTGCCACTTCCGGGACTGGCAATCAGCCCCAGCATTTT.